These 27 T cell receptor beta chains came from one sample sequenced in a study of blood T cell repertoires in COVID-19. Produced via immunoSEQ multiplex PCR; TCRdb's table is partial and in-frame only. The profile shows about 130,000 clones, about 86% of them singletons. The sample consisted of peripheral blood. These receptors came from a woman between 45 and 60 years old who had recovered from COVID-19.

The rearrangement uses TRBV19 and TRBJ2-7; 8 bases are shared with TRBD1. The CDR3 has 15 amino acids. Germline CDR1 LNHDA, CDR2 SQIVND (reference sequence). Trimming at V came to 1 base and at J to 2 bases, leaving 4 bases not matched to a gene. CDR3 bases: TGTGCCAGTAGTATAGGACGGACAGGGACCTACGAGCAGTACTTC. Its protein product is CASSIGRTGTYEQYF.

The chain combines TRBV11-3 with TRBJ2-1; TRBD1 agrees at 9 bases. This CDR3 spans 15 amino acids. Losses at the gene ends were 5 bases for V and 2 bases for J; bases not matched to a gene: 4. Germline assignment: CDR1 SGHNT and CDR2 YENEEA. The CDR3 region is CASSPGQGTYNEQFF. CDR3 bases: TGTGCCAGCAGCCCTGGACAGGGGACCTACAATGAGCAGTTCTTC. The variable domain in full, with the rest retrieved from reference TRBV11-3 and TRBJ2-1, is EAGVVQSPRYKIIEKKQPVAFWCNPISGHNTLYWYLQNLGQGPELLIRYENEEAVDDSQLPKDRFSAERLKGVDSTLKIQPAELGDSAVYLCASSPGQGTYNEQFFGPGTRLTVL.

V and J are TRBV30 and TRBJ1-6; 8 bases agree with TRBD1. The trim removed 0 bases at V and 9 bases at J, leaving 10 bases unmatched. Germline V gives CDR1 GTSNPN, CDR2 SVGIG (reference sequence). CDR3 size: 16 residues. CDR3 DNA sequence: TGTGCCTGGAGTGTTTGGGGGTCAGGGGGCAGTTCACCCCTCCACTTT. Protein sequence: CAWSVWGSGGSSPLHF. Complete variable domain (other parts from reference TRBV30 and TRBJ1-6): SQTIHQWPATLVQPVGSPLSLECTVEGTSNPNLYWYRQAAGRGLQLLFYSVGIGQISSEVPQNLSASRPQDRQFILSSKKLLLSDSGFYLCAWSVWGSGGSSPLHFGNGTRLTVT.

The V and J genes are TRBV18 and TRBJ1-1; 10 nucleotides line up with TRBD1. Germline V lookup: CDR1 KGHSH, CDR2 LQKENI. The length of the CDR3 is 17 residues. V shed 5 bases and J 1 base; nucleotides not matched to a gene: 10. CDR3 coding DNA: TGTGCCAGCTCATCTAAAGCGACAGGGGGCCGGAACACTGAAGCTTTCTTT. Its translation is CASSSKATGGRNTEAFF.

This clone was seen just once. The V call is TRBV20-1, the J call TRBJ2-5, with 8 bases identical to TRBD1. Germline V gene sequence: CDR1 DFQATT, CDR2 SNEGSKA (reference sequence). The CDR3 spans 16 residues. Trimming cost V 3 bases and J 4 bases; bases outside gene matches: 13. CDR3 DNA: TGCAGTGCTAGTGGTCCAGGGGGCGAGGTGGGAGAGACCCAGTACTTC. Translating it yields CSASGPGGEVGETQYF.

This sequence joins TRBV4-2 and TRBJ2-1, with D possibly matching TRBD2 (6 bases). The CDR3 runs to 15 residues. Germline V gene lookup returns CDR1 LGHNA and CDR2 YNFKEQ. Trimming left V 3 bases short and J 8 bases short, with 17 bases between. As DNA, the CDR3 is TGTGCCAGCAGCCACGGTAGGCGGGATAGGGATGAGCAGTTCTTC. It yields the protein CASSHGRRDRDEQFF.

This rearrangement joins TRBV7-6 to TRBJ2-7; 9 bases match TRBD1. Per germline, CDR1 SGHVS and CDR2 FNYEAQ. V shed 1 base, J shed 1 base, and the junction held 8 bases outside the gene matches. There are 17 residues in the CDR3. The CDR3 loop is CASSLGDTTGGSYEQYF. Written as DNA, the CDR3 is TGTGCCAGCAGCTTAGGAGATACGACAGGGGGATCCTACGAGCAGTACTTC.

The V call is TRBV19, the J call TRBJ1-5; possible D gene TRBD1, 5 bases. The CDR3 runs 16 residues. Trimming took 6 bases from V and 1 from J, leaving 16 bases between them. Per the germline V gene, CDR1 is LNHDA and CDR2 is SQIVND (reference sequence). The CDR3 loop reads CASRGGRAGSNQPQHF. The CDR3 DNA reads TGTGCCAGTAGGGGTGGCAGGGCTGGGAGCAATCAGCCCCAGCATTTT.

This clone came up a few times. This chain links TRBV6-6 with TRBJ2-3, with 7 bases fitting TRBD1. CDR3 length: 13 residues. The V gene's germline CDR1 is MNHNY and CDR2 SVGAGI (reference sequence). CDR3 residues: CVIQEQGYQAQYF. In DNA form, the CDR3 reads TGTGTCATCCAGGAACAGGGGTATCAGGCGCAGTATTTT.

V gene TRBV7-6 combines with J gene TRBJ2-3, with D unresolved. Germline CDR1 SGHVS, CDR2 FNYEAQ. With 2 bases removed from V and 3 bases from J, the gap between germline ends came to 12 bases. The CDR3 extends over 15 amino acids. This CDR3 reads CASSLRLSGTDTQYF. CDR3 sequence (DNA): TGTGCCAGCAGCTTAAGATTGAGTGGTACAGATACGCAGTATTTT.

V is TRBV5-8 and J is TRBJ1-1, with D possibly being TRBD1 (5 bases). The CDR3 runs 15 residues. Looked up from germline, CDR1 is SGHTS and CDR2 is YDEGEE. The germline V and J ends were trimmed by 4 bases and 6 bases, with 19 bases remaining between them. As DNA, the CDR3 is TGTGCCAGCAGCCTCCACCAGGGTAGTGTCGCTGAAGCTTTCTTT. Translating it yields CASSLHQGSVAEAFF. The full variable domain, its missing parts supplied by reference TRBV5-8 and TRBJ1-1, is EAGVTQSPTHLIKTRGQQATLRCSPISGHTSVYWYQQALGLGLQFLLWYDEGEERNRGNFPPRFSGRQFPNYSSELNVNALELEDSALYLCASSLHQGSVAEAFFGQGTRLTVV.

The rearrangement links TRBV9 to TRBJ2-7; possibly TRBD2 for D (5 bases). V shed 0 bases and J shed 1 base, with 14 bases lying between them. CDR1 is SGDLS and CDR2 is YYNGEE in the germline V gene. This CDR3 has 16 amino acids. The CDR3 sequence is CASSVDGSALSYEQYF. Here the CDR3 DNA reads TGTGCCAGCAGCGTAGATGGTAGCGCCCTATCCTACGAGCAGTACTTC.

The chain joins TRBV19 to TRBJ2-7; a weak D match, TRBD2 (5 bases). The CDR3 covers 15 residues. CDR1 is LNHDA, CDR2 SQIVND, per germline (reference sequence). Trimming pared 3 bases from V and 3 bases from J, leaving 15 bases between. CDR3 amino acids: CASSIKSPEVYEQYF. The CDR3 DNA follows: TGTGCCAGTAGTATCAAAAGTCCGGAGGTCTACGAGCAGTACTTC.

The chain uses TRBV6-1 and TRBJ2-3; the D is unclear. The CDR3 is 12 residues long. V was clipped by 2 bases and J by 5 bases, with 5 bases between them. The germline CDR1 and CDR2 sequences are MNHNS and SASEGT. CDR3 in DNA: TGTGCCAGCAGTGAATCCCAAGATACGCAGTATTTT. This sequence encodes CASSESQDTQYF.

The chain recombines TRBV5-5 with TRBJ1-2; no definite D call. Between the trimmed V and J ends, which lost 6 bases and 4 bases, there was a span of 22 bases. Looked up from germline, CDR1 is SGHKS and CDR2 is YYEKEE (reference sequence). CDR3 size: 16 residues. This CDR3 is CASTPAGGTLGYGYTF. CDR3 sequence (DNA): TGTGCCAGCACTCCCGCCGGAGGTACCCTAGGCTATGGCTACACCTTC. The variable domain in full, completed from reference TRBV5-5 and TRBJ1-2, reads DAGVTQSPTHLIKTRGQQVTLRCSPISGHKSVSWYQQVLGQGPQFIFQYYEKEERGRGNFPDRFSARQFPNYSSELNVNALLLGDSALYLCASTPAGGTLGYGYTFGSGTRLTVV.

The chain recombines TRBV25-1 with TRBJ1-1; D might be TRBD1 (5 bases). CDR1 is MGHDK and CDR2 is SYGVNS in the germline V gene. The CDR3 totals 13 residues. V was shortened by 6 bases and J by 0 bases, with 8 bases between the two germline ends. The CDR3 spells CASRTVLNTEAFF. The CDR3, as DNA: TGTGCCAGCAGGACAGTGCTGAACACTGAAGCTTTCTTT.

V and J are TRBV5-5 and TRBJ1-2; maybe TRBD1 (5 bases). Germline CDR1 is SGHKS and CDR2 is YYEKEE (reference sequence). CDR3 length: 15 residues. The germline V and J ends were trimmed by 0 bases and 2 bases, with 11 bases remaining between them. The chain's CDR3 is CASSLGGGVNYGYTF. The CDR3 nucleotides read TGTGCCAGCAGCTTGGGGGGGGGAGTCAACTATGGCTACACCTTC.

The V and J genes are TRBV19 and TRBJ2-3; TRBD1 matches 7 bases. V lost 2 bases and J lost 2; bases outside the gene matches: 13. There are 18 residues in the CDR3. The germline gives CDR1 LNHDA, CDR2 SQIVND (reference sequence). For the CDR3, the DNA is TGTGCCAGTAGTATATCCCCCCCCGGACAGGTCTACACAGATACGCAGTATTTT. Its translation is CASSISPPGQVYTDTQYF.

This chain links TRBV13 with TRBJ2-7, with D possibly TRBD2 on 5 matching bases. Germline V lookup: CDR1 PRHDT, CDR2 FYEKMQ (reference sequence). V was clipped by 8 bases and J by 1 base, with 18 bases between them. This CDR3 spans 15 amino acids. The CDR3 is CASSLSGGGSYEQYF. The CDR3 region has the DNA TGTGCCAGCTCCCTCTCCGGAGGTGGGTCCTACGAGCAGTACTTC.

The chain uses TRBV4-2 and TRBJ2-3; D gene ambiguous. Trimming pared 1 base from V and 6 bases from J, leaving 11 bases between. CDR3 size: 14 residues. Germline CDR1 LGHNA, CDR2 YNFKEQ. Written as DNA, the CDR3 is TGTGCCAGCAGCCAAGGGGCATCTTTGGATACGCAGTATTTT. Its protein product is CASSQGASLDTQYF.

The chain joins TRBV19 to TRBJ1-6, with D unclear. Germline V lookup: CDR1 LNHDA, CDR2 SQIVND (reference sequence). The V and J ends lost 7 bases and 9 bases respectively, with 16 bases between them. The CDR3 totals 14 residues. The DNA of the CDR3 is TGTGCCAGTACGACCCGCGGTAATGGTTCACCCCTCCACTTT. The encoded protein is CASTTRGNGSPLHF.

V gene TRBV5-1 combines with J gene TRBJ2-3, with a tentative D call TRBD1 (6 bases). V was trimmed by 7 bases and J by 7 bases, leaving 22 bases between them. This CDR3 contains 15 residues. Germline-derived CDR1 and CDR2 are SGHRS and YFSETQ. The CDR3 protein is CASRYYEDSRYTQYF. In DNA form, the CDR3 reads TGCGCCAGCCGATACTATGAGGACAGTCGATATACGCAGTATTTT.

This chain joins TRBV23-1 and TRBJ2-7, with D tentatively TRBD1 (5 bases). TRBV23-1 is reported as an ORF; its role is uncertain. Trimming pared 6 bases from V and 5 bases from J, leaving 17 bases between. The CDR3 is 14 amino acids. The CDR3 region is CASRHVGASDEQYF. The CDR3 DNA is TGCGCCAGCAGACATGTAGGGGCGTCTGACGAGCAGTACTTC.

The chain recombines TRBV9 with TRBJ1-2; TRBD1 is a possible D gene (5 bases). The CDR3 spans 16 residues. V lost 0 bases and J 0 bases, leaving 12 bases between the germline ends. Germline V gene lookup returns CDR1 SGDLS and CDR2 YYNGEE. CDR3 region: CASSVEWGLTNYGYTF. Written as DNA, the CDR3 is TGTGCCAGCAGCGTAGAGTGGGGACTCACTAACTATGGCTACACCTTC.

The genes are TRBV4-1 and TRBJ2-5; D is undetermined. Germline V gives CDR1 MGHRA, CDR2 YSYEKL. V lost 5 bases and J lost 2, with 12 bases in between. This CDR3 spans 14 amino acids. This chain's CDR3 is CASSATVIQETQYF. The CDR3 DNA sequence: TGCGCCAGCAGCGCTACAGTGATACAAGAGACCCAGTACTTC.

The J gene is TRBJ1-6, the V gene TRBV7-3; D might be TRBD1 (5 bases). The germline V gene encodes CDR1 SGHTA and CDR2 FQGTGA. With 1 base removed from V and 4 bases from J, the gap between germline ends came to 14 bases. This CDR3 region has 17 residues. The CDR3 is CASSLIRTLSYNSPLHF. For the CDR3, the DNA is TGTGCCAGCAGCTTAATCAGGACACTTTCTTATAATTCACCCCTCCACTTT.

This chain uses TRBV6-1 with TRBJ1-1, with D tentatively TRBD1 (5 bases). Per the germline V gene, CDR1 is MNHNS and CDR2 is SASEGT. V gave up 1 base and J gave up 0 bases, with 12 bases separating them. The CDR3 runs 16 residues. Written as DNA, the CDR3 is TGTGCCAGCAGTGAAGTCATTTTAGGGGTGAACACTGAAGCTTTCTTT. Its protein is CASSEVILGVNTEAFF.